The T cell receptor beta chain described here comes from a study of shared clonotypes between healthy human individuals. Study-wide context: Each donor had three CD4 naive, three CD4 memory, two CD8 naive and one CD8 memory plate.

Regarding the study as a whole: Few donors restricted represented genetic and exposure-history diversity.

A note on this clone: Its target is not known.

Under the authors' procedure: ImmunoSEQ supplied junction-only sequences lacking quality scores, so filtering was different. Data came from immunoSEQ multiplex PCR; TCRdb stores just in-frame clones and leaves some out. V, J and clone size are those of that table, while D and trimming were read from the DNA. Among 850,000 to 1,200,000 clones, about 77% were seen once, and the ten largest hold approximately 1.5%. This CDR3 contains 16 residues. Trimming pared 5 bases from V and 5 bases from J, leaving 19 bases between. Germline CDR1 and CDR2: LNHDA and SQIVND (reference sequence). The sequence was obtained from a man between 18 and 35 years old in good health. Sequencing was performed on memory CD4+ T cells sorted from blood. Noted subset: CD45RA-negative fraction. The gene calls are TRBV19 and TRBJ1-5; D remains unclear. For the CDR3, the DNA is TGTGCCAGTAGTCTTCGATGGATTGATTGGGATCAGCCCCAGCATTTT. The encoded protein is CASSLRWIDWDQPQHF. Filled out from reference TRBV19 and TRBJ1-5, the complete variable domain reads DGGITQSPKYLFRKEGQNVTLSCEQNLNHDAMYWYRQDPGQGLRLIYYSQIVNDFQKGDIAEGYSVSREKKESFPLTVTSAQKNPTAFYLCASSLRWIDWDQPQHFGDGTRLSIL.